The rows below give T cell receptor beta chains drawn from one sample of a study of blood T cell repertoires in COVID-19. Only in-frame clones appear in the TCRdb table, and some are missing; sequencing was by immunoSEQ multiplex PCR. Among 250,000 to 300,000 clones listed, 65% to 90% were seen once. The sequenced sample was peripheral blood. The receptors were gathered from a woman aged 60-75 years with active or convalescent COVID-19. Both conserved end residues are part of each CDR3. D genes are given only for firm matches. Clone size is given for some rows only: seen once, a few or many times, or a class if the clone is expanded.

TRBJ2-3 | TRBD1 | . | TRBV18 | 15 | TGTGCCAGCTCAGTTGCCGGGACAGGGGCAGATACGCAGTATTTT | CASSVAGTGADTQYF
TRBJ1-6 | . | . | TRBV30 | 17 | TGTGCCTGGGACCGGGACAAAGGAGTCTCCTATAATTCACCCCTCCACTTT | CAWDRDKGVSYNSPLHF
TRBJ2-7 | TRBD1 | . | TRBV5-6 | 14 | TGTGCCAGCAGCTTGGGACAGGGACCCTACGAGCAGTACTTC | CASSLGQGPYEQYF
TRBJ2-1 | TRBD1 | . | TRBV3-1/TRBV3-2 | 18 | TGTGCCAGCAGCCAAAGACAGGGAAGGGAGCTGAGTTACAATGAGCAGTTCTTC | CASSQRQGRELSYNEQFF
TRBJ1-1 | . | . | TRBV6-5 | 15 | TGTGCCAGCAGTTACAGCGACAGCATGAACACTGAAGCTTTCTTT | CASSYSDSMNTEAFF
TRBJ1-5 | . | . | TRBV10-3 | 15 | TGTGCCACCGAAGGATCAGGGAACAGCAATCAGCCCCAGCATTTT | CATEGSGNSNQPQHF
TRBJ1-1 | TRBD1 | once | TRBV29-1 | 11 | TGCAGCGTGACAGGGGGGATTGAAGCTTTCTTT | CSVTGGIEAFF
TRBJ1-6 | . | few | TRBV2 | 14 | TGTGCCAGCAGTGACAGGCTTCCTAATTCACCCCTCCACTTT | CASSDRLPNSPLHF
TRBJ1-4 | . | . | TRBV6-2/TRBV6-3 | 14 | TGTGCCAGCAGTTACCAGGGATTCTCCGAAAAACTGTTTTTT | CASSYQGFSEKLFF
TRBJ2-5 | . | . | TRBV4-3 | 15 | TGCGCCAGTAGCCGACACCTAGCTTCCCAAGAGACCCAGTACTTC | CASSRHLASQETQYF
TRBJ2-2 | TRBD1 | . | TRBV25-1 | 16 | TGTGCCAGCAGTGGCCGGGACAGGGTTCACACCGGGGAGCTGTTTTTT | CASSGRDRVHTGELFF
TRBJ1-1 | . | . | TRBV5-1 | 15 | TGCGCCAGCAGGGGGACACAATTGAGAAACACTGAAGCTTTCTTT | CASRGTQLRNTEAFF
TRBJ1-5 | TRBD1 | . | TRBV9 | 16 | TGTGCCAGCAGCCCGAGGACAGGGGGTTTTAGTCAGCCCCAGCATTTT | CASSPRTGGFSQPQHF
TRBJ2-1 | . | . | TRBV19 | 13 | TGTGCCAGTAGTATAGGGGCTAACAATGAGCAGTTCTTC | CASSIGANNEQFF